Following are 25 T cell receptor beta chains from one sample sequenced in a study of T cells expressing NK-cell markers. TCRdb reprocessed the 5' RACE reads and reports one entry per CDR3 protein, with no DNA. The clone table shows more than 400,000 distinct CDR3 sequences, with the ten largest holding approximately 6.8%. Sequencing used blood T cells: a sorted CD56 or NKG2C T cell subset, CD4+ or CD8+ T cells, or bulk PBMC T cells (not recorded which). The receptors originated from a woman between 18 and 70 years old in good health.

The chain combines TRBV5-1 with TRBJ1-2; checking the TCRdb D call of TRBD1 is not possible without DNA. Germline-derived CDR1 and CDR2 are SGHRS and YFSETQ. The CDR3 runs to 16 residues. The CDR3 region is CASSLAPPTGTYGYTF.

The chain is built from TRBV19 and TRBJ1-2; TCRdb designates TRBD1, a call that cannot be tested without DNA. The germline CDR1 and CDR2 sequences are LNHDA and SQIVND (reference sequence). This CDR3 has 17 residues. The CDR3 region is CASPSLGSDRGEDGYTF.

CDR3 in amino acids: CASSWTSGTYYEQYF. The genes are TRBV25-1 and TRBJ2-7; TCRdb outputs TRBD2, but without DNA this stays unchecked. CDR3 length: 15 residues. CDR1 is MGHDK and CDR2 is SYGVNS in the germline V gene.

The chain combines TRBV11-2 with TRBJ1-5; the D gene TCRdb calls, TRBD1, cannot be checked with no DNA. This CDR3 region has 17 residues. Germline values: CDR1 SGHAT, CDR2 FQNNGV. The CDR3 here is CASSLEFGTGSNQPQHF.

The chain uses TRBV20-1 and TRBJ2-5; TCRdb reports TRBD2, a call that lacks DNA to check it against. Germline V CDR1 and CDR2: DFQATT, SNEGSKA (reference sequence). The CDR3 has 17 amino acids. This CDR3 reads CSAYGRRLAEKQETQYF.

The chain has TRBV7-8 and TRBJ2-3. Germline V CDR1 and CDR2: SGHVS, FQNEAQ. The CDR3 has 14 amino acids. The CDR3 is CASSHSGSTDTQYF.

The V call is TRBV30, the J call TRBJ2-1; the TRBD2 assignment by TCRdb is unverifiable without DNA. Germline CDR1 and CDR2: GTSNPN and SVGIG (reference sequence). This CDR3 comprises 13 residues. Here the CDR3 reads CAWSGQDWNEQFF.

The V call is TRBV24-1, the J call TRBJ2-2; the TCRdb D gene call, TRBD1, has no DNA to confirm it. The length of the CDR3 is 15 residues. Germline loops: CDR1 KGHDR, CDR2 SFDVKD. Here the CDR3 reads CATSDIRTVTGELFF.

The chain links TRBV12-3 or TRBV12-4 to TRBJ2-3; the TRBD2 assignment by TCRdb is unverifiable without DNA. This CDR3 has 16 amino acids. CDR3 in amino acids: CASRPPGLASIDTQYF.

The chain links TRBV27 to TRBJ2-1; the TCRdb D gene call, TRBD2, has no DNA to confirm it. CDR1 and CDR2 from the germline V gene are MNHEY and SMNVEV (reference sequence). The CDR3 is made up of 14 amino acids. CDR3 sequence: CASSSLAGSNEQFF.

J is TRBJ2-3 and V is TRBV5-6; TCRdb returns TRBD2, unconfirmable since there is no DNA. CDR3 length: 12 residues. Germline CDR1 and CDR2: SGHDT and YYEEEE. CDR3 sequence reads: CASSREGVAQYF.

The gene calls are TRBV20-1 and TRBJ2-3; TCRdb reports TRBD1, a call that lacks DNA to check it against. Germline V CDR1 and CDR2: DFQATT, SNEGSKA (reference sequence). The CDR3 is made up of 15 amino acids. The CDR3 spells CSARWQRGPADTQYF.

V usage is TRBV12-3 or TRBV12-4 and J usage is TRBJ1-1; TCRdb's D gene call, TRBD1, goes unchecked for lack of DNA. This CDR3 has 13 amino acids. The CDR3 region is CASRGETSTEAFF.

This CDR3 is CASSAGLAGGPDTQYF. The chain is built from TRBV6-4 and TRBJ2-3; TCRdb outputs TRBD2, but without DNA this stays unchecked. The CDR3 runs 16 residues. CDR1 and CDR2 from the germline V gene are MRHNA and SNTAGT.

The rearrangement joins TRBV4-3 to TRBJ1-6. The CDR3 length is 17 residues. Germline-derived CDR1 and CDR2 are LGHNA and YSLEER. The CDR3 reads CASSQEGKSSYNSPLHF.

The chain uses TRBV25-1 and TRBJ2-5. CDR1 is MGHDK, CDR2 SYGVNS, per germline. The CDR3 loop spans 12 amino acids. This CDR3 is CASSEYTETQYF.

The genes are TRBV10-1 and TRBJ1-2; as DNA is missing, the TRBD1 call by TCRdb cannot be tested. The germline V gene has CDR1 WNHNN and CDR2 SYGVQD (reference sequence). CDR3 length: 14 amino acids. CDR3 amino acids: CASSFGQGGGGYTF.

The chain carries TRBV20-1 and TRBJ2-1; TCRdb indicates TRBD2, and absent DNA this call remains unverified. CDR1 is DFQATT, CDR2 SNEGSKA, per germline (reference sequence). CDR3 length: 16 residues. The CDR3 is CSARDRTSGTLNEQFF.

V usage is TRBV12-3 or TRBV12-4 and J usage is TRBJ1-1; TCRdb designates TRBD1, a call that cannot be tested without DNA. The CDR3 length is 17 residues. CDR3 protein: CASSLPGRRGAGTEAFF.

The chain recombines TRBV30 with TRBJ2-1; there is no DNA to check the TCRdb D call of TRBD2. Looked up from germline, CDR1 is GTSNPN and CDR2 is SVGIG (reference sequence). CDR3 size: 14 residues. The CDR3 protein is CALTLRGGYNEQFF.

The chain links TRBV12-3 or TRBV12-4 to TRBJ1-1; TCRdb's assignment of TRBD1 cannot be checked, as there is no DNA. CDR3 length: 16 residues. The CDR3 spells CASSLNPGVGRTEAFF.

V and J are TRBV9 and TRBJ2-1; TCRdb's assignment of TRBD1 cannot be checked, as there is no DNA. CDR1 is SGDLS and CDR2 is YYNGEE in the germline V gene. CDR3 length: 19 residues. The CDR3 protein is CASSVATLGDRGPYNEQFF.

The chain joins TRBV7-2 to TRBJ2-1; TCRdb's D call of TRBD2 is untestable without DNA. This CDR3 is 16 amino acids long. Germline-derived CDR1 and CDR2 are SGHTA and FQGNSA. The CDR3 region is CASSLIAGGLANEQFF. The full variable domain, completed using reference TRBV7-2 and TRBJ2-1, is GAGVSQSPSNKVTEKGKDVELRCDPISGHTALYWYRQSLGQGLEFLIYFQGNSAPDKSGLPSDRFSAERTGGSVSTLTIQRTQQEDSAVYLCASSLIAGGLANEQFFGPGTRLTVL.

The chain carries TRBV27 and TRBJ2-1; TCRdb selects TRBD2, and the lack of DNA leaves this call unchecked. The germline V gene encodes CDR1 MNHEY and CDR2 SMNVEV (reference sequence). CDR3 length: 16 residues. The CDR3 loop is CASRWAREASYNEQFF.

The chain has TRBV14 and TRBJ2-5; absent DNA, TCRdb's TRBD2 call cannot be checked. CDR3 length: 11 residues. Germline V gene sequence: CDR1 SGHDN, CDR2 FVKESK. CDR3 loop: CASSQGTRTYF.